This note documents a single T cell receptor (beta chain) sequence. Primers for the PCR totalled 60 Vbeta and 13 Jbeta. Clones were read by immunoSEQ multiplex PCR, and TCRdb kept only the in-frame ones, dropping some. This sample has fewer than 200,000 clones; around 85% occur once, and the top ten carry about 0.85%. The data stem from a study of cytomegalovirus exposure and HLA in healthy donors. Germline V gene sequence: CDR1 MNHEY, CDR2 SMNVEV (reference sequence). CDR3 length: 14 residues. V was pared by 0 bases and J by 4 bases, with 10 bases between. The sequence was collected from a woman in her twenties or thirties in good health and CMV-seronegative. Input material: PBMCs. The genes are TRBV27 and TRBJ2-7; weak D call: TRBD1 (7 bases). The CDR3 protein is CASSLSAGGYEQYF. CDR3 in DNA: TGTGCCAGCAGTTTATCGGCAGGGGGGTACGAGCAGTACTTC.